These T cell receptor beta chains were read from a single sample in a study of beta chain features in type 1 diabetes. Assay: immunoSEQ multiplex PCR; the TCRdb copy retains only in-frame clones and omits some. The repertoire has around 250,000 clones, approximately 15% of them found once; the top ten carry approximately 0.018%. Sequencing was performed on naive CD4+ T cells from blood. All receptors derive from a man younger than 45 with type 1 diabetes. The CDR3 runs from the conserved cysteine through the conserved F or W. D genes are given only for firm matches. Not all rows give a size; the values are once, few, many and, for expanded clones, a class.

J gene	D gene	clone size	V gene	CDR3 protein	CDR3 DNA
TRBJ2-3	TRBD2	-	TRBV9	CASSVATSGLTDTQYF	TGTGCCAGCAGCGTAGCCACTAGCGGTCTCACAGATACGCAGTATTTT
TRBJ2-1	TRBD1	few	TRBV11-3	CASRGGTGQYNEQFF	TGTGCCAGCCGGGGCGGGACAGGGCAATACAATGAGCAGTTCTTC
TRBJ2-7	TRBD1	few	TRBV6-5	CASSSTWTGGEEQYF	TGTGCCAGCAGTTCGACCTGGACAGGGGGCGAGGAGCAGTACTTC
TRBJ2-2	TRBD1	-	TRBV5-1	CASSPRTGGVLDTGELFF	TGCGCCAGCAGCCCTAGGACAGGGGGCGTGTTGGACACCGGGGAGCTGTTTTTT
TRBJ2-5	-	few	TRBV11-2	CASSPGVSETQYF	TGTGCCAGCAGCCCAGGGGTGTCGGAGACCCAGTACTTC
TRBJ2-5	-	-	TRBV27	CASSLGPDPRGETQYF	TGTGCCAGCAGCCTAGGCCCCGATCCGAGAGGAGAGACCCAGTACTTC
TRBJ2-5	TRBD2	few	TRBV5-1	CASSAGTRSSKTQYF	TGCGCCAGCAGCGCCGGGACTAGATCCTCGAAGACCCAGTACTTC
TRBJ2-2	-	few	TRBV5-1	CASSWRGLPDGELFF	TGCGCCAGCAGCTGGAGGGGGCTCCCGGACGGGGAGCTGTTTTTT
TRBJ2-5	TRBD2	-	TRBV30	CAWSGGYQETQYF	TGTGCCTGGAGCGGGGGGTATCAAGAGACCCAGTACTTC
TRBJ2-5	-	-	TRBV5-4	CASSLGSGEGQTQYF	TGTGCCAGCAGCTTGGGGTCAGGGGAAGGACAGACCCAGTACTTC
TRBJ1-5	TRBD1	few	TRBV19	CASSTGQLKRPQHF	TGTGCCAGTAGTACGGGACAGCTAAAACGGCCCCAGCATTTT
TRBJ1-2	-	-	TRBV29-1	CSDQMNYGYTF	TGCAGCGATCAGATGAACTATGGCTACACCTTC
TRBJ2-2	-	few	TRBV11-2	CASSFGDYNTGELFF	TGTGCCAGCAGCTTTGGAGACTACAACACCGGGGAGCTGTTTTTT
TRBJ2-3	-	few	TRBV10-2	CASSELDTTDTQYF	TGCGCCAGCAGTGAGTTGGACACCACAGATACGCAGTATTTT
TRBJ2-7	-	few	TRBV10-3	CAISESNSPYEQYF	TGTGCCATCAGTGAGTCTAACAGCCCCTACGAGCAGTACTTC
TRBJ1-4	TRBD1	-	TRBV9	CASSGGQGPLPSNEKLFF	TGTGCCAGCAGCGGGGGACAGGGCCCGCTACCTTCCAATGAAAAACTGTTTTTT
TRBJ1-2	TRBD1	-	TRBV25-1	CASSEWDRDYGYTF	TGTGCCAGCAGTGAATGGGACAGGGACTATGGCTACACCTTC
TRBJ1-2	TRBD1	-	TRBV6-5	CASSYSSTGGTYGYTF	TGTGCCAGCAGTTACTCATCGACAGGGGGGACGTATGGCTACACCTTC
TRBJ1-5	-	-	TRBV27	CASSFGGGHQPQHF	TGTGCCAGCAGTTTCGGGGGGGGCCATCAGCCCCAGCATTTT
TRBJ2-7	-	few	TRBV11-2	CASSLRGPQQEQYF	TGTGCCAGCAGCCTGCGAGGGCCCCAACAGGAGCAGTACTTC
TRBJ1-1	-	-	TRBV6-5	CASSLPGGKAFF	TGTGCCAGCAGTCTCCCGGGGGGAAAAGCTTTCTTT
TRBJ1-1	-	few	TRBV11-2	CASSLDRGNLGTEAFF	TGTGCCAGCAGCTTAGACCGGGGTAACTTGGGCACTGAAGCTTTCTTT
TRBJ2-7	TRBD2	-	TRBV4-1	CASSHSGLAGGSSYEQYF	TGCGCCAGCAGCCACTCGGGACTAGCGGGAGGGAGCTCCTACGAGCAGTACTTC
TRBJ2-6	-	few	TRBV5-1	CASSTPNSSGANVLTF	TGCGCCAGCAGCACACCAAACAGTTCTGGGGCCAACGTCCTGACTTTC
TRBJ2-7	-	-	TRBV15	CATSRGGREDEQYF	TGTGCCACCAGCAGAGGAGGGCGGGAAGACGAGCAGTACTTC
TRBJ2-7	TRBD2	-	TRBV10-3	CAISESRGARGEQYF	TGTGCCATCAGTGAGTCGCGGGGGGCAAGAGGGGAGCAGTACTTC
TRBJ2-2	-	-	TRBV5-1	CASSIEPRQKAGELFF	TGCGCCAGCAGCATTGAACCTCGACAGAAGGCCGGGGAGCTGTTTTTT
TRBJ1-2	TRBD1	-	TRBV9	CASSVGTGAGYGYTF	TGTGCCAGCAGCGTAGGGACAGGGGCTGGATATGGCTACACCTTC
TRBJ2-4	-	few	TRBV9	CASSVDGGLQYF	TGTGCCAGCAGCGTAGACGGGGGACTCCAGTACTTC
TRBJ2-3	-	-	TRBV5-6	CASSRISRDTQYF	TGTGCCAGCAGCCGAATTAGCCGAGATACGCAGTATTTT
TRBJ2-7	-	few	TRBV19	CASSGPISEQYF	TGTGCCAGTTCAGGTCCGATCTCCGAGCAGTACTTC
TRBJ2-5	-	few	TRBV18	CASSEWQEETQYF	TGTGCCAGCTCTGAGTGGCAGGAAGAGACCCAGTACTTC
TRBJ1-1	-	-	TRBV7-9	CASSVEADTEAFF	TGTGCCAGCAGCGTAGAGGCGGACACTGAAGCTTTCTTT
TRBJ2-7	-	-	TRBV9	CASSVGPSEGYEQYF	TGTGCCAGCAGCGTAGGCCCGTCGGAGGGATACGAGCAGTACTTC
TRBJ1-1	-	few	TRBV4-1	CASSQETTMNTEAFF	TGCGCCAGCAGCCAAGAAACGACTATGAACACTGAAGCTTTCTTT
TRBJ2-7	TRBD1	-	TRBV10-3	CAISLDRGPDEQYF	TGTGCCATCAGTTTGGACAGGGGGCCGGACGAGCAGTACTTC
TRBJ2-1	-	-	TRBV9	CASSVEPRSEQFF	TGTGCCAGCAGCGTAGAGCCTAGGAGTGAGCAGTTCTTC
TRBJ2-3	TRBD2	-	TRBV29-1	CSVRGGTDTQYF	TGCAGCGTGCGGGGGGGGACAGATACGCAGTATTTT
TRBJ1-1	TRBD1	few	TRBV30	CAWKRGGPNTEAFF	TGTGCCTGGAAAAGAGGGGGCCCGAACACTGAAGCTTTCTTT
TRBJ2-7	-	-	TRBV23-1	CASSPWSAGNPKEQYF	TGCGCCAGCAGTCCCTGGTCCGCGGGGAATCCAAAGGAGCAGTACTTC
TRBJ2-7	-	-	TRBV5-1	CASSLGQGGHEQYF	TGCGCCAGCAGCTTGGGACAGGGAGGACACGAGCAGTACTTC
TRBJ1-5	TRBD1	few	TRBV19	CASATGGSNQPQHF	TGTGCCAGTGCCACAGGGGGTAGCAATCAGCCCCAGCATTTT
TRBJ1-2	-	few	TRBV7-9	CASSLGGRGYTF	TGTGCCAGCAGCTTAGGAGGGAGAGGCTACACCTTC
TRBJ2-1	TRBD1	few	TRBV5-4	CASSLEGARNEQFF	TGTGCCAGCAGCTTGGAGGGGGCGAGGAATGAGCAGTTCTTC
TRBJ2-7	TRBD1	-	TRBV23-1	CASSQGQGLPYEQYF	TGCGCCAGCAGTCAAGGACAGGGGCTACCCTACGAGCAGTACTTC
TRBJ2-5	-	-	TRBV5-1	CASSLQGQETQYF	TGCGCCAGCAGCTTACAGGGACAAGAGACCCAGTACTTC
TRBJ2-2	TRBD1	-	TRBV5-1	CASSSVAGTGVGIGELFF	TGCGCCAGCAGCTCGGTGGCCGGGACAGGGGTCGGTATCGGGGAGCTGTTTTTT
TRBJ1-4	-	-	TRBV29-1	CSVEAPGGGGRGEKLFF	TGCAGCGTTGAAGCCCCGGGAGGTGGGGGTCGAGGTGAAAAACTGTTTTTT
TRBJ2-7	-	few	TRBV7-2	CASSLRGGVAYEQYF	TGTGCCAGCAGCTTAAGGGGGGGCGTAGCGTACGAGCAGTACTTC
TRBJ2-2	-	-	TRBV5-4	CASSTPGNTGELFF	TGTGCCAGCAGTACCCCAGGGAACACCGGGGAGCTGTTTTTT
TRBJ1-2	-	-	TRBV30	CAWSSSGNGYTF	TGTGCCTGGAGCTCATCAGGGAATGGCTACACCTTC
TRBJ1-1	-	few	TRBV5-4	CASSRGANPEAFF	TGTGCCAGCAGCAGGGGTGCGAATCCTGAAGCTTTCTTT
TRBJ1-1	TRBD1	few	TRBV10-3	CAISESARTGRAFF	TGTGCCATCAGTGAGTCGGCCAGGACAGGGCGAGCTTTCTTT
TRBJ2-7	TRBD1	few	TRBV2	CASVRTGSAYEQYF	TGTGCCAGCGTCCGGACAGGGTCCGCCTACGAGCAGTACTTC
TRBJ1-2	TRBD1	-	TRBV6-5	CATGTVLLYGYTF	TGTGCCACCGGGACAGTATTGCTCTATGGCTACACCTTC
TRBJ2-7	-	-	TRBV19	CASTTGGGYEQYF	TGTGCCAGTACCACAGGGGGGGGCTACGAGCAGTACTTC
TRBJ1-1	TRBD1	once	TRBV7-9	CASSPGQVNTEAFF	TGTGCCAGCAGCCCCGGACAGGTGAACACTGAAGCTTTCTTT
TRBJ1-5	TRBD1	few	TRBV7-2	CASSSQGASNQPQHF	TGTGCCAGTTCTAGCCAGGGGGCTAGCAATCAGCCCCAGCATTTT
TRBJ1-2	-	-	TRBV25-1	CASSRSGNGYTF	TGTGCCAGCAGTCGATCCGGGAATGGCTACACCTTC